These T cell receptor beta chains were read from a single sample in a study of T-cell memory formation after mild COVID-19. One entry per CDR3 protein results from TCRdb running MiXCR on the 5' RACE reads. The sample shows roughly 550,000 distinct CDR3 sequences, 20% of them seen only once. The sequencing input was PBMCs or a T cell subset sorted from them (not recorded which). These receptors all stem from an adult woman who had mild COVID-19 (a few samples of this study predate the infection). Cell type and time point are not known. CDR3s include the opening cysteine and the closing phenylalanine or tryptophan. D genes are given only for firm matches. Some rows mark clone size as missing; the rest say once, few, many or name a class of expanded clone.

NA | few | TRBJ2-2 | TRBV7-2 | TGTGCCAGCAGCCCGAGGGGGAAAAACACCGGGGAGCTGTTTTTT | CASSPRGKNTGELFF
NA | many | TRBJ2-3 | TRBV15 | TGTGCCACCAGCAGAGTTGAGAGGGCAAGCACAGATACGCAGTATTTT | CATSRVERASTDTQYF
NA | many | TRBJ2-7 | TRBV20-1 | TGCAGTGCCCTCCAGCTGGTCTCCTACGAGCAGTACTTC | CSALQLVSYEQYF
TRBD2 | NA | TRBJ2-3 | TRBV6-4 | TGTGCCAGCAGTGAAGACGGCCTAGCGGGGGGAGGCACAGATACGCAGTATTTT | CASSEDGLAGGGTDTQYF
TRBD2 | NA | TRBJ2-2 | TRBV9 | TGTGCCAGCAGCGCCGGGGGGGCTCCTACCCACACCGGGGAGCTGTTTTTT | CASSAGGAPTHTGELFF
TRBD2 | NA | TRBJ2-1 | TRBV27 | TGTGCCAGCGGTCGACTAGCGGGAGGGTCCTACAATGAGCAGTTCTTC | CASGRLAGGSYNEQFF
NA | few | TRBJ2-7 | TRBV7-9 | TGTGCCAGCAGCCCCAAGGGCCACGAGCAGTACTTC | CASSPKGHEQYF
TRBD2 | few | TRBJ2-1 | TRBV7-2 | TGTGCCAGCAGCGATAGGCTAGCGGGAGGTGATGAGCAGTTCTTC | CASSDRLAGGDEQFF
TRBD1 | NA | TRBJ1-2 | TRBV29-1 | TGCAGCGTTTTTAGGTATCGGACAGGGGCAAACTATGGCTACACCTTC | CSVFRYRTGANYGYTF
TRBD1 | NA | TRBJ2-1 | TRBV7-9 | TGTGCCAGCACCTGGACAGGCCGAGATGAGCAGTTCTTC | CASTWTGRDEQFF
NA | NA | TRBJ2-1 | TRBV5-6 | TGTGCCAGCAGCTTAGGGGGGACAACCTACAATGAGCAGTTCTTC | CASSLGGTTYNEQFF
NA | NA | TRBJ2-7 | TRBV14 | TGTGCCAGCAGCCAAGGGTGGGAAAACTCCTACGAGCAGTACTTC | CASSQGWENSYEQYF
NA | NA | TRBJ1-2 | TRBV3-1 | TGTGCCAGCAGCGGAAGAAGCTCAAACTATGGCTACACCTTC | CASSGRSSNYGYTF
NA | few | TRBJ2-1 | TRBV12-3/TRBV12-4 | TGTGCCAGCAGTTTCTGGGGGAATTCCTACAATGAGCAGTTCTTC | CASSFWGNSYNEQFF
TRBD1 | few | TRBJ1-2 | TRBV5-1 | TGCGCCAGCAGTGCCGGACAGGGATCTAACTATGGCTACACCTTC | CASSAGQGSNYGYTF
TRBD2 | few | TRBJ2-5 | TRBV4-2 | TGTGCCAGCAGCCAAGAAGGGTGGGGGACTAGCGGACGAGAGACCCAGTACTTC | CASSQEGWGTSGRETQYF
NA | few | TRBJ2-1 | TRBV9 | TGTGCCAGCAGTATCGGGGTTGAGCAGTTCTTC | CASSIGVEQFF
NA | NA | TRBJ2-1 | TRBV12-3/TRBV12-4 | TGTGCCAGCAGTTTAACTCCGCCGCATCGAAACAACAATGAGCAGTTCTTC | CASSLTPPHRNNNEQFF
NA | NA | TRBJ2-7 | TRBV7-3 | TGTGCCAGCAGCACCCGGAACGGACAGGAGCAGTACTTC | CASSTRNGQEQYF
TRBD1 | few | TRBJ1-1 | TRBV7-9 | TGTGCCAGCAGCAGTGACAGGGGCCCTGAAGCTTTCTTT | CASSSDRGPEAFF
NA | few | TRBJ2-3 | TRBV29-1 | TGCAGCGTTGAAGTGTTGTCAGGTCAGACAGATACGCAGTATTTT | CSVEVLSGQTDTQYF
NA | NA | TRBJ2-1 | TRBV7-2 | TGTGCCAGCATGGGTCGTCTAAGCTCCTACAATGAGCAGTTCTTC | CASMGRLSSYNEQFF
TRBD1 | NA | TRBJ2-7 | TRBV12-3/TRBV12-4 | TGTGCCAGCAGTTTAGGGGGGGACAGGGCCCGTCGGCAGTACTTC | CASSLGGDRARRQYF
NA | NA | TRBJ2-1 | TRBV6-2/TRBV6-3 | TGTGCCAGCAAGCAGGGGAGCTCCTACAATGAGCAGTTCTTC | CASKQGSSYNEQFF
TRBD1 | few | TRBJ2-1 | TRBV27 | TGTGCCAGCAGTCCCCTTACAGGGGGCGCTCAGAATGAGCAGTTCTTC | CASSPLTGGAQNEQFF
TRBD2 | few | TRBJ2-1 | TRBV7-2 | TGTGCCAGCAGCCGAGTGCCTATGTCGGGAGGAGCCGGCACTGAGCAGTTCTTC | CASSRVPMSGGAGTEQFF
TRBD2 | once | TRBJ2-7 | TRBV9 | TGTGCCAGCAGCGTAGGGAGTAGCGGGAACTACGAGCAGTACTTC | CASSVGSSGNYEQYF
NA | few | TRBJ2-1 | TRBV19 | TGTGCCAGTAGTAAAGTCGGTGAGCAGTTCTTC | CASSKVGEQFF
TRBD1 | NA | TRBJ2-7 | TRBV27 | TGTGCCAGCAGACCCCCGGACAGGGGATACGAGCAGTACTTC | CASRPPDRGYEQYF
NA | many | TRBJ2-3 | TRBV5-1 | TGCGCCAGCAGCTTGGGCTCTCTACAGGGTAGCACAGATACGCAGTATTTT | CASSLGSLQGSTDTQYF
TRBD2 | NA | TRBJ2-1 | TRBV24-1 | TGTGCCACCAGTGACTCCGGGACTAGCGGGAGCCGGGGTGAGCAGTTCTTC | CATSDSGTSGSRGEQFF
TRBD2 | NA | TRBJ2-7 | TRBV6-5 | TGTGCCAGCAGTTACGGCCTAGCGGAAACCTACGAGCAGTACTTC | CASSYGLAETYEQYF
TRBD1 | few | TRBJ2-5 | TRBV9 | TGTGCCAGCAGCGCCGGGCGGGACAGGGGTTTCGAGACCCAGTACTTC | CASSAGRDRGFETQYF
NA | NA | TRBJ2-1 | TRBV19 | TGTGCCAGTAGGGATGGCAATGAGCAGTTCTTC | CASRDGNEQFF
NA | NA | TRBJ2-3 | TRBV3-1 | TGTGCCAGCAGCCAACGGTCAGGGGGGAGCACAGATACGCAGTATTTT | CASSQRSGGSTDTQYF
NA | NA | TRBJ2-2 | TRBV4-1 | TGCGCCAGCAGCCAGGAGGACAGGAACACCGGGGAGCTGTTTTTT | CASSQEDRNTGELFF
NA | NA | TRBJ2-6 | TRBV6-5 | TGTGCCAGCAGTTACGTGGGGCCTGGGGCCAACGTCCTGACTTTC | CASSYVGPGANVLTF
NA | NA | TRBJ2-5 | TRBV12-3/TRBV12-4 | TGTGCCAGCAGCCCCTCTGAGGGGGGGCCCAAGACCCAGTACTTC | CASSPSEGGPKTQYF
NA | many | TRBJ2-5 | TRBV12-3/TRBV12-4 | TGTGCCAGCAGTTTAGCGACTAGTACGAAACTAGAGACCCAGTACTTC | CASSLATSTKLETQYF
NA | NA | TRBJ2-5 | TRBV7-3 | TGTGCCAGCAGCAAGGGGCAGCCTCAAGAGACCCAGTACTTC | CASSKGQPQETQYF
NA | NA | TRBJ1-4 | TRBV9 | TGTGCCAGCAGCGTCGGGGCGATCGAGACTAATGAAAAACTGTTTTTT | CASSVGAIETNEKLFF
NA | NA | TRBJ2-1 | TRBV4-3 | TGCGCCAGCAGCCAAGATCCGGAGGGGTACTCCTACAATGAGCAGTTCTTC | CASSQDPEGYSYNEQFF
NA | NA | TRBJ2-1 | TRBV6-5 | TGTGCCAGTAAGGCCCAGCCCTATTACAATGAGCAGTTCTTC | CASKAQPYYNEQFF
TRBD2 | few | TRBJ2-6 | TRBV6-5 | TGTGCCAGCAGGGGACTAGCGGGAAGCTCTGGGGCCAACGTCCTGACTTTC | CASRGLAGSSGANVLTF